A single sample is the source of the 28 T cell receptor beta chains below, sequenced in a study of cytomegalovirus exposure and HLA in healthy donors. Primers for the PCR totalled 60 Vbeta and 13 Jbeta. Here immunoSEQ multiplex PCR was the method, and the copy in TCRdb shows in-frame clones only, minus some. Of under 200,000 clones detected, around 75% appear once; the ten largest clones hold more than 4%. Sequencing was carried out using PBMCs. Every receptor here comes from a male donor in good health and CMV-seronegative.

The V call is TRBV6-1, the J call TRBJ1-3, with 7 bases fitting TRBD1. CDR3 length: 13 residues. The germline V gene encodes CDR1 MNHNS and CDR2 SASEGT. The J segment lost 3 bases and the V segment lost 9 bases, leaving 5 bases of the junction unmatched. CDR3 nucleotide sequence: TGTGCCAGTTTTCAGGGGGGTGGAAACACCATATATTTT. Translating gives CASFQGGGNTIYF.

The chain carries TRBV30 and TRBJ2-1, with 9 nucleotides matching TRBD2. CDR1 is GTSNPN, CDR2 SVGIG, per germline (reference sequence). The CDR3 length is 18 residues. The V gene end was trimmed by 2 bases and the J gene end by 4 bases; junction bases not matched to a gene: 15. CDR3 loop: CAWSHKLQLAGLYNEQFF. CDR3 bases: TGTGCCTGGAGTCACAAACTCCAGCTAGCGGGATTGTACAATGAGCAGTTCTTC.

This chain uses TRBV18 with TRBJ1-5, with 8 bases aligning to TRBD1. V trimming: 3 bases; J trimming: 0 bases; junction bases outside the gene matches: 4. Germline V gene data show CDR1 as KGHSH and CDR2 as LQKENI. The CDR3 sequence is 16 residues long. The CDR3 loop is CASSPQGANSNQPQHF. CDR3 nucleotide sequence: TGTGCCAGCTCACCCCAGGGGGCAAATAGCAATCAGCCCCAGCATTTT. Full variable domain (rest looked up from reference TRBV18 and TRBJ1-5): NAGVMQNPRHLVRRRGQEARLRCSPMKGHSHVYWYRQLPEEGLKFMVYLQKENIIDESGMPKERFSAEFPKEGPSILRIQQVVRGDSAAYFCASSPQGANSNQPQHFGDGTRLSIL.

In its sample, this clone was seen a few times. J is TRBJ1-1 and V is TRBV7-6; 8 positions agree with TRBD1. In germline, CDR1 is SGHVS, CDR2 FNYEAQ. This CDR3 is built from 14 residues. The junction had 3 bases not matched to a gene; V was cut back by 5 bases and J by 1 base. CDR3 amino acids: CASSPGQGNTEAFF. CDR3 sequence (DNA): TGTGCCAGCAGCCCCGGACAGGGGAACACTGAAGCTTTCTTT.

The chain links TRBV27 to TRBJ2-7; 11 bases match TRBD1. The V gene end was trimmed by 5 bases and the J gene end by 3 bases; junction bases not matched to a gene: 6. This CDR3 region has 15 residues. Germline values: CDR1 MNHEY, CDR2 SMNVEV (reference sequence). The CDR3, as DNA: TGTGCCAGCAGTCCCGGACAGGGGGCTCTCTACGAGCAGTACTTC. Its protein is CASSPGQGALYEQYF.

The gene calls are TRBV7-3 and TRBJ2-3, with D hard to call. V lost 0 bases to trimming and J lost 5 bases, with 18 bases between them. The CDR3 has 17 residues. Germline CDR1 is SGHTA and CDR2 is FQGTGA. CDR3: CASSLTPGLQVVDTQYF. In nucleotides, the CDR3 is TGTGCCAGCAGCTTAACGCCGGGTCTTCAAGTGGTAGATACGCAGTATTTT.

As for this clone: Other DNA variants within this sample encode the same CDR3. This chain links TRBV7-3 with TRBJ1-1; D ambiguous. The V and J ends lost 0 bases and 1 base respectively, with 3 bases between them. Germline V gives CDR1 SGHTA, CDR2 FQGTGA. CDR3 length equals 13 residues. The CDR3 region has the DNA TGTGCCAGCAGCTTAACCCGGAACACTGAAGCTTTCTTT. This gives the protein CASSLTRNTEAFF.

The rearrangement uses TRBV29-1 and TRBJ1-5; 7 nucleotides align to TRBD1. Per the germline V gene, CDR1 is SQVTM and CDR2 is ANQGSEA. This CDR3 contains 12 residues. With 5 bases clipped from V and 11 bases from J, the junction kept 9 bases outside the gene matches. The CDR3 loop reads CSVQEGTGAQHF. In DNA form, the CDR3 reads TGCAGCGTTCAGGAGGGCACAGGGGCCCAGCATTTT.

This sequence joins TRBV14 and TRBJ2-1; TRBD1 matches at 11 bases. V was clipped by 5 bases and J by 7 bases; unmatched bases: 7. CDR3 length: 15 residues. Germline CDR1 is SGHDN and CDR2 is FVKESK. CDR3 nucleotide sequence: TGTGCCAGCAGCTATGGACAGGGGGCGATGAATGAGCAGTTCTTC. It translates to CASSYGQGAMNEQFF.

The chain couples TRBV19 to TRBJ2-7; D possibly corresponds to TRBD2 (5 bases). The CDR3 length is 13 residues. CDR1 and CDR2 from the germline V gene are LNHDA and SQIVND (reference sequence). Trimming took off 3 bases at V and 5 bases at J, with 11 bases between the two ends. Here the CDR3 reads CASSIMEEDEQYF. The CDR3, as DNA: TGTGCCAGTAGTATTATGGAGGAGGACGAGCAGTACTTC.

This chain links TRBV7-9 with TRBJ2-4; 8 bases agree with TRBD1. Germline V lookup: CDR1 SEHNR, CDR2 FQNEAQ (reference sequence). The CDR3 consists of 17 residues. Losses at the gene ends were 1 base for V and 0 bases for J; bases not matched to a gene: 5. The CDR3 nucleotides are TGTGCCAGCAGCTTAGAAGGACAGGGAGTAGCCAAAAACATTCAGTACTTC. It translates to CASSLEGQGVAKNIQYF.

This chain joins TRBV5-6 and TRBJ2-3; 8 nucleotides line up with TRBD2. Germline V gene sequence: CDR1 SGHDT, CDR2 YYEEEE. The CDR3 spans 16 residues. V trimming: 4 bases; J trimming: 3 bases; junction bases outside the gene matches: 10. CDR3 sequence reads: CASSELSGSGTDTQYF. The CDR3 nucleotides read TGTGCCAGCAGCGAACTAAGCGGGAGCGGGACAGATACGCAGTATTTT.

This rearrangement joins TRBV10-3 to TRBJ2-7, with TRBD2 matching 14 bases. V trimming: 9 bases; J trimming: 5 bases; junction bases outside the gene matches: 9. Germline V CDR1 and CDR2: ENHRY, SYGVKD. This CDR3 is 15 amino acids long. The CDR3 loop reads CAISQTSGRANEQYF. In nucleotides, the CDR3 is TGTGCCATATCTCAGACTAGCGGGAGGGCCAACGAGCAGTACTTC.

The chain links TRBV6-5 to TRBJ2-3, with TRBD1 matching 10 bases. The germline gives CDR1 MNHEY, CDR2 SVGAGI. Trimming at V came to 7 bases and at J to 5 bases, leaving 6 bases not matched to a gene. The CDR3 covers 14 residues. This CDR3 is CASKRDRGLDTQYF. The CDR3 bases are TGTGCCAGCAAGCGGGACAGGGGATTAGATACGCAGTATTTT.

The genes are TRBV2 and TRBJ1-2; no clear D gene. Deletions cut 6 bases from V and 3 bases from J, with 5 bases between. The germline V gene has CDR1 SNHLY and CDR2 FYNNEI. The CDR3 is 11 residues long. DNA for the CDR3: TGTGCCAGCAGCGGTCACTATGGCTACACCTTC. It translates to CASSGHYGYTF. Complete variable domain (other parts from reference TRBV2 and TRBJ1-2): EPEVTQTPSHQVTQMGQEVILRCVPISNHLYFYWYRQILGQKVEFLVSFYNNEISEKSEIFDDQFSVERPDGSNFTLKIRSTKLEDSAMYFCASSGHYGYTFGSGTRLTVV.

The chain links TRBV20-1 to TRBJ2-3; 7 bases are a match to TRBD2. Germline lookup yields CDR1 DFQATT and CDR2 SNEGSKA (reference sequence). This CDR3 contains 11 residues. The V and J ends lost 5 bases and 9 bases, in that order; junction bases with no gene match: 5. The CDR3 nucleotides read TGCAGTGCTCGGACTAGAAAGACGCAGTATTTT. As protein: CSARTRKTQYF.

Only a few counts were recorded for this clone. The V and J genes are TRBV2 and TRBJ1-1; 8 bases agree with TRBD1. The CDR3 extends over 13 amino acids. Germline trimming cut 6 bases from V and 3 bases from J; bases unmatched to any gene: 3. Germline lookup yields CDR1 SNHLY and CDR2 FYNNEI. The CDR3 DNA reads as TGTGCCAGCAGAGTGACAGGGGACACTGAAGCTTTCTTT. This sequence encodes CASRVTGDTEAFF.

The CDR3 loop is CASSAQRGTGNTIYF. The CDR3 DNA is TGTGCCAGCAGCGCCCAAAGGGGAACTGGAAACACCATATATTTT. The chain uses TRBV7-8 and TRBJ1-3; a weak D match, TRBD1 (5 bases). The V gene's germline CDR1 is SGHVS and CDR2 FQNEAQ. The CDR3 is 15 amino acids. V was cut by 5 bases and J by 2 bases, with 13 bases left in between.

The V call is TRBV2, the J call TRBJ2-6, with D perhaps matching TRBD2 (6 bases). Trimming removed 4 bases from V and 2 bases from J, with 9 bases in between. CDR1 is SNHLY and CDR2 is FYNNEI in the germline V gene. CDR3 length: 15 amino acids. The CDR3 nucleotides are TGTGCCAGCAGTGGGGCGGGGACTGGGGCCAACGTCCTGACTTTC. It translates to CASSGAGTGANVLTF.

This clone appeared once. This rearrangement joins TRBV15 to TRBJ1-4; 9 nucleotides agree with TRBD1. V was pared by 2 bases and J by 4 bases, with 5 bases of the junction left unmatched. From germline, CDR1 is LNHNV and CDR2 YYDKDF (reference sequence). This CDR3 region has 16 residues. CDR3 protein: CATSRHGTGFNEKLFF. CDR3 nucleotides: TGTGCCACCAGCAGACACGGGACAGGGTTTAATGAAAAACTGTTTTTT.

This clone showed up just a few times. The genes are TRBV11-3 and TRBJ2-1, with D perhaps TRBD1 (6 bases). The germline V gene encodes CDR1 SGHNT and CDR2 YENEEA. The CDR3 sequence is 15 residues long. V was trimmed by 5 bases and J by 2 bases, leaving 13 bases between them. The CDR3 loop is CASSLEAGAYNEQFF. DNA of the CDR3: TGTGCCAGCAGCCTGGAGGCAGGGGCCTACAATGAGCAGTTCTTC. Complete variable domain (other parts from reference TRBV11-3 and TRBJ2-1): EAGVVQSPRYKIIEKKQPVAFWCNPISGHNTLYWYLQNLGQGPELLIRYENEEAVDDSQLPKDRFSAERLKGVDSTLKIQPAELGDSAVYLCASSLEAGAYNEQFFGPGTRLTVL.

This clone was counted between two and nine times. The chain is built from TRBV19 and TRBJ1-5; no clear D gene. The CDR3 sequence is 13 residues long. Between the trimmed V and J ends, which lost 0 bases and 7 bases, there was a span of 7 bases. CDR1 is LNHDA, CDR2 SQIVND, per germline (reference sequence). The CDR3 nucleotides read TGTGCCAGTAGTATAGATCTAGGACAGCCCCAGCATTTT. Amino acid sequence: CASSIDLGQPQHF.

The V gene is TRBV7-2, the J gene TRBJ1-2, with 7 bases aligning to TRBD1. From germline, CDR1 is SGHTA and CDR2 FQGNSA. The CDR3 runs 13 residues. Unmatched junction bases numbered 8, after V lost 11 bases and J lost 2 bases. The CDR3 DNA reads as TGTGCCGAGAGACAGGGTGTGAACTATGGCTACACCTTC. This gives the protein CAERQGVNYGYTF.

The chain links TRBV9 to TRBJ2-7, with D perhaps matching TRBD2 (6 bases). CDR1 is SGDLS, CDR2 YYNGEE, per germline. The CDR3 length is 15 residues. V was trimmed by 3 bases and J by 6 bases, leaving 19 bases between them. CDR3 bases: TGTGCCAGCAGCGGTAGCCGCGGGATCGCGGTCGAGCAGTACTTC. Its protein is CASSGSRGIAVEQYF.

V is TRBV7-9 and J is TRBJ1-3; D perhaps matches TRBD1 (6 bases). Germline CDR1 is SEHNR and CDR2 is FQNEAQ (reference sequence). Between the trimmed V and J ends, which lost 2 bases and 0 bases, there was a span of 11 bases. This CDR3 is 16 amino acids long. The CDR3 nucleotides read TGTGCCAGCAGCTTAAACACACAGGGCTCTGGAAACACCATATATTTT. This encodes CASSLNTQGSGNTIYF.

The rearrangement links TRBV7-9 to TRBJ1-1; a weak D match, TRBD1 (6 bases). V lost 4 bases and J lost 0, with 12 bases in between. The CDR3 has 15 amino acids. Germline CDR1 and CDR2: SEHNR and FQNEAQ (reference sequence). The CDR3 sequence is CASSSGQILNTEAFF. CDR3 sequence (DNA): TGTGCCAGCAGCTCCGGACAGATCCTGAACACTGAAGCTTTCTTT.

Here the CDR3 reads CASSVGTSGYYNEQFF. The CDR3, as DNA: TGTGCCAGCAGCGTAGGGACTAGCGGATACTACAATGAGCAGTTCTTC. This chain links TRBV9 with TRBJ2-1; 10 bases line up with TRBD2. The CDR3 spans 16 residues. The germline gives CDR1 SGDLS, CDR2 YYNGEE. The trim removed 0 bases at V and 3 bases at J, leaving 3 bases unmatched.

There are a few counts of this clone. CDR3 residues: CASSPITTGTGELFF. CDR3 nucleotide sequence: TGTGCCAGCTCACCCATTACAACAGGGACCGGGGAGCTGTTTTTT. The gene calls are TRBV18 and TRBJ2-2; a possible D gene is TRBD1 (6 bases). The germline V gene encodes CDR1 KGHSH and CDR2 LQKENI. Trimming pared 3 bases from V and 5 bases from J, leaving 13 bases between. This CDR3 is built from 15 residues.